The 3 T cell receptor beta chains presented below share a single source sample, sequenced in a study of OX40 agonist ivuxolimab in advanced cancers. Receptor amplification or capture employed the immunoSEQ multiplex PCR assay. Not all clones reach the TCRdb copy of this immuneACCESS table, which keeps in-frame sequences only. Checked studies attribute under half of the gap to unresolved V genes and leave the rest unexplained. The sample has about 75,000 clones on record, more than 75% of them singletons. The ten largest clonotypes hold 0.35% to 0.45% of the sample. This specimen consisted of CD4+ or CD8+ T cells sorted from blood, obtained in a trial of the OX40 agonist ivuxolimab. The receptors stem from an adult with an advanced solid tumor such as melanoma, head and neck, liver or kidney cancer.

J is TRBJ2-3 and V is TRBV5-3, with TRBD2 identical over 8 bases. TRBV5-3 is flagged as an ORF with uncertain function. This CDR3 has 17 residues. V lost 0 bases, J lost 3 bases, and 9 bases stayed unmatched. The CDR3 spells CARSLARVAGRTDTQYF. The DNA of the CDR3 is TGTGCCAGAAGCTTGGCAAGGGTAGCGGGGAGGACAGATACGCAGTATTTT.

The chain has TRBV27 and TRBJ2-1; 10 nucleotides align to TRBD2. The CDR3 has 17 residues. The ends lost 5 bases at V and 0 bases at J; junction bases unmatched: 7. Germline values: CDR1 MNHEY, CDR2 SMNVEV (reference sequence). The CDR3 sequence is CASSPELAGISYNEQFF. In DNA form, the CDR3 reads TGTGCCAGCAGTCCCGAACTAGCGGGAATCTCCTACAATGAGCAGTTCTTC.

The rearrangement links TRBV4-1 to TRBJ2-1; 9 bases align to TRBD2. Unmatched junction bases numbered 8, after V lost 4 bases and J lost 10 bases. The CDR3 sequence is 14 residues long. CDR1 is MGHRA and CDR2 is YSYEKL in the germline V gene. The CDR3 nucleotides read TGCGCCAGCAGCCTCCTGACTAGCGGAATGGAGCAGTTCTTC. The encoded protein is CASSLLTSGMEQFF.